This T cell receptor (beta chain) came from a study of blood T cell repertoires in COVID-19. In the original processing: Scientists estimated how many nucleated cells there were by amplifying reference gene primers. Sequenced by immunoSEQ multiplex PCR; TCRdb stores in-frame clones only, minus some. The DNA was the basis for D and trimming; V, J and clone size are from that table. The profile shows over 250,000 clones, around 84% of them singletons. Across about 22 US areas, participants ranged in age from about 18 to 100 years. The study assigned cohorts using participant-reported clinical history. The clonotype originates from a man aged 25 to 40 with acute COVID-19. Material for sequencing was PBMCs or T cells enriched from blood (not recorded which).

The CDR3 region is CASSLTLRGLGYTF. The CDR3 bases are TGTGCCAGCAGTCTAACCTTAAGGGGGCTAGGCTACACCTTC. This chain links TRBV28 with TRBJ1-2; 7 nucleotides agree with TRBD1. Trimming at V came to 5 bases and at J to 8 bases, leaving 11 bases not matched to a gene. The CDR3 contains 14 residues. Germline V gene lookup returns CDR1 MDHEN and CDR2 SYDVKM.